The 14 T cell receptor beta chains listed next were all sequenced from one sample in a study of regulatory T cells in long-lasting Graves disease. The time point denotes: newly diagnosed GD, antithyroid drugs for less than 3 months. Researchers made the TCR library from RNA that was extracted from PBMCs. Arm-PCR of CDR3 regions and iRepertoire HTBI primers were the basis on which TCR beta libraries were built. In TCRdb, the multiplex PCR reads were re-called with MiXCR into one record per CDR3 protein. The repertoire holds approximately 230,000 distinct CDR3 sequences, with 15% to 20% as singletons. The sample was peripheral blood mononuclear cells (PBMCs), taken at new diagnosis, from a patient treated with antithyroid drugs. The receptors shown here come from a female donor with Graves disease.

This clonotype was found many times. The J gene is TRBJ2-1, the V gene TRBV7-9; TRBD2 matches 13 bases. The trim removed 5 bases at V and 6 bases at J, leaving 4 bases unmatched. This CDR3 has 15 amino acids. CDR1 and CDR2 from the germline V gene are SEHNR and FQNEAQ (reference sequence). The CDR3 coding sequence is TGTGCCAGCAGCCCGGGGACTAGCGGGATCAATGAGCAGTTCTTC. Translation gives CASSPGTSGINEQFF.

This chain connects TRBV7-3 to TRBJ1-6; TRBD1 is a possible D gene (5 bases). V was clipped by 5 bases and J by 7 bases, with 12 bases between them. Germline lookup yields CDR1 SGHTA and CDR2 FQGTGA. CDR3 length equals 14 residues. The DNA of the CDR3 is TGTGCCAGCAGCGCACGGGGCCCGAATTCACCCCTCCACTTT. It encodes CASSARGPNSPLHF.

This clonotype was detected ten times or more. The J gene is TRBJ1-1, the V gene TRBV19; no clear D gene. CDR1 LNHDA and CDR2 SQIVND come from the germline V gene (reference sequence). The CDR3 runs 13 residues. Trimming stripped 7 bases from V and 4 bases from J, with 13 bases between. As DNA, the CDR3 is TGTGCCAGTATGGGGTGGGGAGGCACTGAAGCTTTCTTT. It is translated as CASMGWGGTEAFF.

This chain connects TRBV20-1 to TRBJ2-7; 9 bases are a match to TRBD1. Germline-derived CDR1 and CDR2 are DFQATT and SNEGSKA (reference sequence). This CDR3 has 14 residues. V lost 3 bases, J lost 6 bases, and 9 bases stayed unmatched. The CDR3 sequence: CSARGSQGASEQYF. The CDR3 DNA is TGCAGTGCTAGGGGATCACAGGGGGCTTCCGAGCAGTACTTC.

This clonotype has ten or more counts. This sequence joins TRBV7-2 and TRBJ2-7, with D perhaps TRBD1 (6 bases). Trimming took off 3 bases at V and 4 bases at J, with 19 bases between the two ends. CDR3 length: 16 residues. Germline-derived CDR1 and CDR2 are SGHTA and FQGNSA. The CDR3 spells CASSFLASGHIYEQYF. The DNA for the CDR3 is TGTGCCAGCAGCTTTTTGGCGTCGGGACATATTTACGAGCAGTACTTC.

This clonotype came up a few times. This chain uses TRBV20-1 with TRBJ2-7, with D perhaps given as TRBD1 or TRBD2 (5 bases each). V was cut by 6 bases and J by 0 bases, with 15 bases left in between. Germline-derived CDR1 and CDR2 are DFQATT and SNEGSKA (reference sequence). The CDR3 has 14 amino acids. The CDR3 spells CSAKQRGSSYEQYF. The CDR3 coding sequence is TGCAGTGCCAAGCAGAGGGGCAGCTCCTACGAGCAGTACTTC.

This clonotype occurred once. The chain joins TRBV2 to TRBJ1-1; D call uncertain. This CDR3 is built from 13 residues. The germline V gene encodes CDR1 SNHLY and CDR2 FYNNEI. Trimming shortened V by 4 bases and J by 3 bases, and 9 bases separated the two germline ends. The chain's CDR3 is CASSGPPHTEAFF. DNA for the CDR3: TGTGCCAGCAGTGGGCCACCTCACACTGAAGCTTTCTTT.

This clonotype was counted at least ten times. The chain has TRBV5-6 and TRBJ1-2; D not resolved. The CDR3 runs to 15 residues. Per the germline V gene, CDR1 is SGHDT and CDR2 is YYEEEE. V lost 2 bases and J 3 bases, leaving 14 bases between the germline ends. The CDR3 nucleotides are TGTGCCAGCAGCTTCCGGGTCCCTCGGGACTATGGCTACACCTTC. It yields the protein CASSFRVPRDYGYTF.

This clonotype was counted ten times or more. The gene calls are TRBV27 and TRBJ2-5, with TRBD1 matching 7 bases. Germline trimming cut 7 bases from V and 5 bases from J; bases unmatched to any gene: 22. Germline CDR1 is MNHEY and CDR2 is SMNVEV (reference sequence). The length of the CDR3 is 18 residues. For the CDR3, the DNA is TGTGCCAGCACCCCACTCCTTACGTCGGACAGGCCGCGGGAGACCCAGTACTTC. This encodes CASTPLLTSDRPRETQYF.

In its sample, this clonotype was seen many times. This rearrangement joins TRBV28 to TRBJ2-7, with 8 bases fitting TRBD1. This CDR3 has 14 residues. Unmatched junction bases numbered 5, after V lost 5 bases and J lost 2 bases. Germline V CDR1 and CDR2: MDHEN, SYDVKM. The CDR3 region is CASSEDRAAYEQYF. The DNA of the CDR3 is TGTGCCAGCAGTGAGGACAGGGCGGCCTACGAGCAGTACTTC.

This clonotype has ten or more counts. The chain employs TRBV30 and TRBJ1-1; tentatively, D is TRBD1 (6 bases). The CDR3 is 16 residues long. Looked up from germline, CDR1 is GTSNPN and CDR2 is SVGIG (reference sequence). Trimming took off 3 bases at V and 0 bases at J, with 17 bases between the two ends. The DNA of the CDR3 is TGTGCCTGGAGGTCAGGGGTGCGGGGCATGAACACTGAAGCTTTCTTT. It codes for CAWRSGVRGMNTEAFF. The variable domain in full, with the rest retrieved from reference TRBV30 and TRBJ1-1, is SQTIHQWPATLVQPVGSPLSLECTVEGTSNPNLYWYRQAAGRGLQLLFYSVGIGQISSEVPQNLSASRPQDRQFILSSKKLLLSDSGFYLCAWRSGVRGMNTEAFFGQGTRLTVV.

The chain couples TRBV19 to TRBJ1-4, with D unclear. This CDR3 spans 13 amino acids. Germline CDR1 is LNHDA and CDR2 is SQIVND (reference sequence). Trimming cost V 3 bases and J 8 bases, with 10 bases left between them. The CDR3 here is CASSIGETEKLFF. In DNA, the CDR3 is TGTGCCAGTAGTATCGGGGAAACCGAAAAACTGTTTTTT.

With regard to this clonotype: This could be a read error, since a much larger clone is one nucleotide away. The J gene is TRBJ2-1, the V gene TRBV5-1, with 7 bases matching TRBD2. The CDR3 runs to 15 residues. CDR1 and CDR2 from the germline V gene are SGHRS and YFSETQ. The CDR3 DNA is TGCGCCAGCAGCGTTCTAGCGGAGGGCTACAGTGAGCAGTTCTTC. Translated: CASSVLAEGYSEQFF.

In its sample, this clonotype was seen many times. The chain has TRBV19 and TRBJ1-4, with 11 bases matching TRBD1. Unmatched junction bases numbered 11, after V lost 10 bases and J lost 7 bases. The germline gives CDR1 LNHDA, CDR2 SQIVND (reference sequence). This CDR3 comprises 15 residues. The CDR3 sequence: CATKETGTGGEKLFF. The CDR3 DNA is TGTGCCACTAAAGAGACCGGGACAGGGGGTGAAAAACTGTTTTTT. The full variable domain, its missing parts supplied by reference TRBV19 and TRBJ1-4, is DGGITQSPKYLFRKEGQNVTLSCEQNLNHDAMYWYRQDPGQGLRLIYYSQIVNDFQKGDIAEGYSVSREKKESFPLTVTSAQKNPTAFYLCATKETGTGGEKLFFGSGTQLSVL.